The table lists the clone carrying this TCR beta chain with many counts. TCR beta CDR3 regions were amplified from RNA. The TCR CDR3 first-round RT-PCR relied on the HTBI primer set. One entry per CDR3 protein, called by TCRdb with MiXCR from the multiplex PCR reads. The table includes 380,000 or so distinct CDR3 sequences, approximately 15% detected once. The sample belongs to a study of T cells in Graves' hyperthyroidism and ophthalmopathy. CDR1 and CDR2 from the germline V gene are MNHEY and SVGEGT. V lost 4 bases, J lost 3 bases, and 11 bases lay in between. The CDR3 runs to 14 residues. This clonotype was sampled from a woman aged 30 to 39 with Graves' hyperthyroidism. The specimen sequenced was blood. The genes are TRBV6-2 or TRBV6-3 and TRBJ2-3, with D possibly being TRBD1 (5 bases). CDR3 in DNA: TGTGCCAGCAGTTGGTCCAGGGTAACAGATACGCAGTATTTT. Translation gives CASSWSRVTDTQYF.